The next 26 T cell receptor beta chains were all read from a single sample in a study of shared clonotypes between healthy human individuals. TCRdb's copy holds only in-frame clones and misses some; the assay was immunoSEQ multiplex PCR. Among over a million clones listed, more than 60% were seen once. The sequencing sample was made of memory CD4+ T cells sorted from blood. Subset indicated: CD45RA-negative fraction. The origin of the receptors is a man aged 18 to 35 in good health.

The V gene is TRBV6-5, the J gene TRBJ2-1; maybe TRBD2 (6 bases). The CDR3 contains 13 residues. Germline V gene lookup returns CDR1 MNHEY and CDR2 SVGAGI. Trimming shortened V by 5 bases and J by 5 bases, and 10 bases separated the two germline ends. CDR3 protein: CASSRSSDNEQFF. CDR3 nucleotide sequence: TGTGCCAGCAGTAGATCTAGCGACAATGAGCAGTTCTTC.

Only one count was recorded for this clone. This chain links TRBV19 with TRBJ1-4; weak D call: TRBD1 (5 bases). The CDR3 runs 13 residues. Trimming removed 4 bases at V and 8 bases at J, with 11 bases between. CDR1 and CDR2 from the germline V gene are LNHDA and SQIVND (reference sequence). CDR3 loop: CASSRRGGEKLFF. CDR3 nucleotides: TGTGCCAGTAGTAGGAGGGGCGGCGAAAAACTGTTTTTT.

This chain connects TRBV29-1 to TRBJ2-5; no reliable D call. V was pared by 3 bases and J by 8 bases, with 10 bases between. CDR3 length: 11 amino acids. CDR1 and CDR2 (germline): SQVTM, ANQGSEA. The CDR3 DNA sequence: TGCAGCGTTGAGCTCCCGGGTACCCAGTACTTC. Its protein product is CSVELPGTQYF. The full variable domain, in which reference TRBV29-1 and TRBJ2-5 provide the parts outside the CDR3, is SAVISQKPSRDICQRGTSLTIQCQVDSQVTMMFWYRQQPGQSLTLIATANQGSEATYESGFVIDKFPISRPNLTFSTLTVSNMSPEDSSIYLCSVELPGTQYFGPGTRLLVL.

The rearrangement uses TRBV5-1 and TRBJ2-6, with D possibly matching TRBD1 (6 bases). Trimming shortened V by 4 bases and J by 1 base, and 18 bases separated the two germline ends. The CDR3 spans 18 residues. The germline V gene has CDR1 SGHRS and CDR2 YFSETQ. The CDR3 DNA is TGCGCCAGCAGCCTGGTGGCGATGGGGGCGTCTGGGGCCAACGTCCTGACTTTC. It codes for CASSLVAMGASGANVLTF.

In DNA, the CDR3 is TGTGCCATCAGTGACCGGCTTAGCACAGATACGCAGTATTTT. Encoded protein: CAISDRLSTDTQYF. The rearrangement joins TRBV10-3 to TRBJ2-3, with D hard to call. Between the trimmed V and J ends, which lost 3 bases and 0 bases, there was a span of 7 bases. In germline, CDR1 is ENHRY, CDR2 SYGVKD. The CDR3 extends over 14 amino acids.

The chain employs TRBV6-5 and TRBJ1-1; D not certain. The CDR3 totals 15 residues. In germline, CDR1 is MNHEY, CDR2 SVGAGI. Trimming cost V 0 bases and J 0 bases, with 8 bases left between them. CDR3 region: CASSYSEGMNTEAFF. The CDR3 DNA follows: TGTGCCAGCAGTTACTCGGAGGGTATGAACACTGAAGCTTTCTTT.

The CDR3 loop reads CATSSQSGTEAFF. DNA of the CDR3: TGTGCCACCAGCAGTCAGTCGGGCACTGAAGCTTTCTTT. The chain couples TRBV15 to TRBJ1-1; D is uncertain. V was cut by 3 bases and J by 4 bases, with 9 bases left in between. The CDR3 sequence is 13 residues long. The V gene's germline CDR1 is LNHNV and CDR2 YYDKDF (reference sequence).

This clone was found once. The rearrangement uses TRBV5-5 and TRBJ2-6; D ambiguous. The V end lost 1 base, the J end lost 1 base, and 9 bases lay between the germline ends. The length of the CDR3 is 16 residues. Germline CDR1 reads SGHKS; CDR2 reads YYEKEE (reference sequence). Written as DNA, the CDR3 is TGTGCCAGCAGCTTGTCCCCGCGTTCTGGGGCCAACGTCCTGACTTTC. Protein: CASSLSPRSGANVLTF.

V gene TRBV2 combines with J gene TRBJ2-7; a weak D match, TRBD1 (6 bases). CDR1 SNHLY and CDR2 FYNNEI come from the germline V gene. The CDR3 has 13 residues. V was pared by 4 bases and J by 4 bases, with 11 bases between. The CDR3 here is CASSAGGPYEQYF. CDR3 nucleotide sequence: TGTGCCAGCAGTGCTGGGGGCCCTTACGAGCAGTACTTC.

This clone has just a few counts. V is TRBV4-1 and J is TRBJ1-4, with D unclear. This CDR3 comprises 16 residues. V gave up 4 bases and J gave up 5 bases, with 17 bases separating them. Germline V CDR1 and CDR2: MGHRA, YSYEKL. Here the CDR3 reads CASSRPPGRQNEKLFF. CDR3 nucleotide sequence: TGCGCCAGCAGCCGCCCACCGGGCAGACAAAATGAAAAACTGTTTTTT.

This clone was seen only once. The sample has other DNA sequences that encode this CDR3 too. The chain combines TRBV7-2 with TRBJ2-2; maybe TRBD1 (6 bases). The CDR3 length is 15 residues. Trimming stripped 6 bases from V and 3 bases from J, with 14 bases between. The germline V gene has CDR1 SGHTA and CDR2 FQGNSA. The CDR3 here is CASSLSQGYTGELFF. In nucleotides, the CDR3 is TGTGCCAGCAGTTTGTCACAGGGTTACACCGGGGAGCTGTTTTTT.

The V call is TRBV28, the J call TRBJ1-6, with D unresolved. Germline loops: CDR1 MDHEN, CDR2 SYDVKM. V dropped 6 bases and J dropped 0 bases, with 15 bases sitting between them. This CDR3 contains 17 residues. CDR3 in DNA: TGTGCCAGCAGAGCAGAACTTCGGAGCTCCTATAATTCACCCCTCCACTTT. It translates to CASRAELRSSYNSPLHF.

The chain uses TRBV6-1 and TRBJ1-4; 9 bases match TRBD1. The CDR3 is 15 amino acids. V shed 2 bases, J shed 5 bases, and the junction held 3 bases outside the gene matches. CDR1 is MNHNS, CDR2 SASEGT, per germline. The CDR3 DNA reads TGTGCCAGCAGTGAAACCGGGACAGGGAATGAAAAACTGTTTTTT. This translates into CASSETGTGNEKLFF.

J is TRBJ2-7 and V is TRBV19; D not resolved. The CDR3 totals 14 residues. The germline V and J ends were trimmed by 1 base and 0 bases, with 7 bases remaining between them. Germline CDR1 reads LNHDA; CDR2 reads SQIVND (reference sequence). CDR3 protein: CASSIGYSSYEQYF. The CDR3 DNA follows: TGTGCCAGTAGTATAGGATACAGCTCCTACGAGCAGTACTTC.

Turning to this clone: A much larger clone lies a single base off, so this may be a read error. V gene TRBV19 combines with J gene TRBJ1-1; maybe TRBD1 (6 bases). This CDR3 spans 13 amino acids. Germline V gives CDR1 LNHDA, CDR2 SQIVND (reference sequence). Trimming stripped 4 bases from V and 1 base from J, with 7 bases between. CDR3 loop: CASSNRANTEAFF. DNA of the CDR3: TGTGCCAGTAGTAACAGGGCGAACACTGAAGCTTTCTTT.

The DNA of the CDR3 is TGTGCCAGCAGCATAAACAGGGGGCGAGAGACCCAGTACTTC. It codes for CASSINRGRETQYF. This chain connects TRBV7-6 to TRBJ2-5; TRBD1 aligns across 9 bases. The germline CDR1 and CDR2 sequences are SGHVS and FNYEAQ. The V segment lost 5 bases and the J segment 4 bases; nucleotides outside the gene matches: 5. The CDR3 covers 14 residues.

The CDR3 loop is CASSLGIGEGEFF. The CDR3 DNA is TGTGCCAGCAGCTTAGGTATTGGGGAGGGAGAATTCTTC. The V and J genes are TRBV7-2 and TRBJ2-1, with 7 bases fitting TRBD2. CDR3 length equals 13 residues. Germline V gene data show CDR1 as SGHTA and CDR2 as FQGNSA. V was clipped by 1 base and J by 16 bases; unmatched bases: 10.

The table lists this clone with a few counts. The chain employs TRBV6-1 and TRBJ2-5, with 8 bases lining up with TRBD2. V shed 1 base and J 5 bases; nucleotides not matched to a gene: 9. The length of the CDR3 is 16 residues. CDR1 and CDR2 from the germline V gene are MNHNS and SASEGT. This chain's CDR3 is CASSEVNGGAYETQYF. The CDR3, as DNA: TGTGCCAGCAGTGAAGTCAACGGGGGGGCTTATGAGACCCAGTACTTC.

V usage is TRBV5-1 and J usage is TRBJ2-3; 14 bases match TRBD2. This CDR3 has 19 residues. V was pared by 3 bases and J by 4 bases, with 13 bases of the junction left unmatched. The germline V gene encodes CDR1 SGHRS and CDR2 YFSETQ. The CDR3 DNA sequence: TGCGCCAGCAGCTCGGCCGGGACTAGCGGGGGAAGTCGCCCAGATACGCAGTATTTT. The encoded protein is CASSSAGTSGGSRPDTQYF.

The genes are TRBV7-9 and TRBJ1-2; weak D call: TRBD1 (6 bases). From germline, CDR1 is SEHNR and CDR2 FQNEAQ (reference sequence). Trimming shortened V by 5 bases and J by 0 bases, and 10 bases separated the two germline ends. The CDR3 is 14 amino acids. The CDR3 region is CASSGGGANYGYTF. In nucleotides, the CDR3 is TGTGCCAGCAGCGGGGGCGGGGCTAACTATGGCTACACCTTC. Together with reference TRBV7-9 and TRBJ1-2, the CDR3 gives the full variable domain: DTGVSQNPRHKITKRGQNVTFRCDPISEHNRLYWYRQTLGQGPEFLTYFQNEAQLEKSRLLSDRFSAERPKGSFSTLEIQRTEQGDSAMYLCASSGGGANYGYTFGSGTRLTVV.

In DNA, the CDR3 is TGTGCCAGCAGTTTATGGACAGGGGCTAGAGCTTTCTTT. It encodes CASSLWTGARAFF. This rearrangement joins TRBV28 to TRBJ1-1; TRBD1 agrees at 8 bases. There are 13 residues in the CDR3. Trimming removed 0 bases from V and 10 bases from J; junction bases left unmatched: 4. The germline gives CDR1 MDHEN, CDR2 SYDVKM.

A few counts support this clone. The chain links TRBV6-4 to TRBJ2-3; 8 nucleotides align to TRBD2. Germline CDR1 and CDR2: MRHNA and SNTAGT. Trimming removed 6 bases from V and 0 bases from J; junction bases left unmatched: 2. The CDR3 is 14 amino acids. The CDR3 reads CASRPSGSTDTQYF. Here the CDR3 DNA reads TGTGCCAGCAGGCCTAGCGGGAGCACAGATACGCAGTATTTT.

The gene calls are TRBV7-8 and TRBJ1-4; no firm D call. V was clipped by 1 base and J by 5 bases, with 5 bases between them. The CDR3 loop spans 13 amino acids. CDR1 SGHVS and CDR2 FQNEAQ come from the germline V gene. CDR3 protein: CASSLDRNEKLFF. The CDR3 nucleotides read TGTGCCAGCAGCTTAGACCGGAATGAAAAACTGTTTTTT. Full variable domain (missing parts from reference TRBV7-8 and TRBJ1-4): GAGVSQSPRYKVAKRGQDVALRCDPISGHVSLFWYQQALGQGPEFLTYFQNEAQLDKSGLPSDRFFAERPEGSVSTLKIQRTQQEDSAVYLCASSLDRNEKLFFGSGTQLSVL.

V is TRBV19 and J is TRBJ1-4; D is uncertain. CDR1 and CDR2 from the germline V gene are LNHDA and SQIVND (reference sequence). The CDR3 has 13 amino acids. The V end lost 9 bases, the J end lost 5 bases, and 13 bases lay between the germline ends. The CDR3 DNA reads TGTGCCAGCAGTGAGGTCTTCAATGAAAAACTGTTTTTT. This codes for CASSEVFNEKLFF.

CDR3 sequence: CASSYKAWGTEAFF. The CDR3 nucleotides are TGTGCCAGCAGTTACAAAGCCTGGGGCACTGAAGCTTTCTTT. J is TRBJ1-1 and V is TRBV6-6; no definite D call. The V and J ends lost 2 bases and 4 bases respectively, with 11 bases between them. The CDR3 runs to 14 residues. Germline assignment: CDR1 MNHNY and CDR2 SVGAGI (reference sequence).

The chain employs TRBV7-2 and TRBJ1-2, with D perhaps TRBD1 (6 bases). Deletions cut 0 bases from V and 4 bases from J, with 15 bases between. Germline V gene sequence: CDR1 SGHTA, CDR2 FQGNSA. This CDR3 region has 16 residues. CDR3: CASSLARGGEPYGYTF. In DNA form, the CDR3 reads TGTGCCAGCAGCTTAGCGCGCGGGGGCGAGCCCTATGGCTACACCTTC.